A single T cell receptor (beta chain) is shown here with its context. The target antigen is unknown. V lost 0 bases and J lost 8; bases outside the gene matches: 5. CDR3 length: 15 amino acids. Germline V CDR1 and CDR2: SGHRS, YFSETQ. These data are taken from a study of immune evolution from preneoplasia to lung adenocarcinoma. Study-wide results and caveats: Clonality was highest in normal lung, lower in later-stage lesions apparently. Top clone share appeared to fall from AAH through AIS, MIA, adenocarcinoma.

Some clones are missing from TCRdb's copy, which holds only in-frame ones; the method was immunoSEQ multiplex PCR. The sample lists 6,000 or so clones, 79% seen once, with roughly a fifth in the top ten. The chain links TRBV5-1 to TRBJ2-1; TRBD2 matches at 10 bases. The sequence came from a person aged 60 to 85 with lung adenocarcinoma. Material for sequencing was FFPE adjacent normal lung tissue. The CDR3 is CASSLEKREGYEQFF. CDR3 nucleotides: TGCGCCAGCAGCTTGGAGAAGCGGGAGGGATATGAGCAGTTCTTC. Together with reference TRBV5-1 and TRBJ2-1, the CDR3 gives the full variable domain: KAGVTQTPRYLIKTRGQQVTLSCSPISGHRSVSWYQQTPGQGLQFLFEYFSETQRNKGNFPGRFSGRQFSNSRSEMNVSTLELGDSALYLCASSLEKREGYEQFFGPGTRLTVL.